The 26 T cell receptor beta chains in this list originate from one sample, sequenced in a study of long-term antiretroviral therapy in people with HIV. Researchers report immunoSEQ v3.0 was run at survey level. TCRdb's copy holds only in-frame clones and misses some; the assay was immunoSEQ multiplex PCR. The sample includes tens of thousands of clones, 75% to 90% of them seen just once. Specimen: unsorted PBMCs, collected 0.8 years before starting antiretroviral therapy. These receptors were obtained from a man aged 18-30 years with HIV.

CDR3 DNA: TGTGCCAGCGGCTTAGTAGCGGGGGTAGATACGCAGTATTTT. This translates into CASGLVAGVDTQYF. This chain connects TRBV6-5 to TRBJ2-3, with 9 nucleotides matching TRBD2. Trimming removed 8 bases from V and 5 bases from J; junction bases left unmatched: 8. CDR1 is MNHEY, CDR2 SVGAGI, per germline. The CDR3 extends over 14 amino acids.

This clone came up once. Written as DNA, the CDR3 is TGTGCCAGCAGCTCACAGGGGCACGAGCAGTACTTC. Residues: CASSSQGHEQYF. The rearrangement links TRBV7-2 to TRBJ2-7; 7 bases line up with TRBD1. J lost 5 bases, V lost 4 bases, and 2 bases had no gene match. The CDR3 extends over 12 amino acids. CDR1 is SGHTA and CDR2 is FQGNSA in the germline V gene.

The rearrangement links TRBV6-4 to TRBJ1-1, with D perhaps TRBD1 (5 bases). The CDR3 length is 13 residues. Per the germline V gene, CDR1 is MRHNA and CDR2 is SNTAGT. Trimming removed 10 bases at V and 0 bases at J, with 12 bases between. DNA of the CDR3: TGTGCCACCCGGGAGGGGCTGAACACTGAAGCTTTCTTT. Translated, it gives CATREGLNTEAFF.

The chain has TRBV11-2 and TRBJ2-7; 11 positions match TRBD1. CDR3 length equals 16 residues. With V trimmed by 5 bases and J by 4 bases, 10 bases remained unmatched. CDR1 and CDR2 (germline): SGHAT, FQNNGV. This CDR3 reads CASSPRTGGGIYEQYF. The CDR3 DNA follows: TGTGCCAGCAGCCCGAGGACAGGGGGCGGGATTTACGAGCAGTACTTC.

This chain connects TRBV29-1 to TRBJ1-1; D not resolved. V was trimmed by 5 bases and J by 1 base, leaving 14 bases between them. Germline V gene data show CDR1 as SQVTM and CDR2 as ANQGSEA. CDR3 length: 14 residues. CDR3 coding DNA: TGCAGCGTTTCCCTAGCGAAGGGGAACACTGAAGCTTTCTTT. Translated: CSVSLAKGNTEAFF. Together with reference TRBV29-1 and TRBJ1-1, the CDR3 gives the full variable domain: SAVISQKPSRDICQRGTSLTIQCQVDSQVTMMFWYRQQPGQSLTLIATANQGSEATYESGFVIDKFPISRPNLTFSTLTVSNMSPEDSSIYLCSVSLAKGNTEAFFGQGTRLTVV.

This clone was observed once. CDR3 in amino acids: CASSTTGRYQPQHF. The CDR3, as DNA: TGTGCCAGCAGTACGACAGGTAGATATCAGCCCCAGCATTTT. The chain couples TRBV6-1 to TRBJ1-5; D perhaps matches TRBD1 (6 bases). CDR1 MNHNS and CDR2 SASEGT come from the germline V gene. This CDR3 is built from 14 residues. The germline V and J ends were trimmed by 5 bases and 5 bases, with 13 bases remaining between them.

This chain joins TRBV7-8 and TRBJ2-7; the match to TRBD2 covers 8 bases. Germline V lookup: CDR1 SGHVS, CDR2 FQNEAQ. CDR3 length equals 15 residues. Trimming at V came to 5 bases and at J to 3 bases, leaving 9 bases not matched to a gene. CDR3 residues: CASSVSGGVRYEQYF. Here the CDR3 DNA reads TGTGCCAGCAGCGTATCGGGGGGGGTCCGCTACGAGCAGTACTTC.

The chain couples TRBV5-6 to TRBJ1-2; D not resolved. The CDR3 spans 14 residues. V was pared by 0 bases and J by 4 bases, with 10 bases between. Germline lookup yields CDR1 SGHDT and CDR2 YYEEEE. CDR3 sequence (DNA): TGTGCCAGCAGCTTGGCACAGACCCCCTATGGCTACACCTTC. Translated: CASSLAQTPYGYTF.

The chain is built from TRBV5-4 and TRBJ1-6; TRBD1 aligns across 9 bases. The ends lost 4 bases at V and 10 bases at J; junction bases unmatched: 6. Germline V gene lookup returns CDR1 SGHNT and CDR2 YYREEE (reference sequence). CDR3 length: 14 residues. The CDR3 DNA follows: TGTGCCAGCAGCGCCCGGGACAGGGCCTCACCCCTCCACTTT. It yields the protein CASSARDRASPLHF.

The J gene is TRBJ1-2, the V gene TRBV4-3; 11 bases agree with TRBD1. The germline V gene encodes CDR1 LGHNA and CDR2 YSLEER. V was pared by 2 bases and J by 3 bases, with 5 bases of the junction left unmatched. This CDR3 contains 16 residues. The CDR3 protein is CASSQTWTGGDYGYTF. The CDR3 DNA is TGCGCCAGCAGCCAAACCTGGACAGGGGGCGACTATGGCTACACCTTC.

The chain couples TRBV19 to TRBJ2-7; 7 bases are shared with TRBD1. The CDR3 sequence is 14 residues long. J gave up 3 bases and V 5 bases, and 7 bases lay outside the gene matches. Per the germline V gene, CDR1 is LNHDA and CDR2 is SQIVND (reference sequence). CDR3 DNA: TGTGCCAGTAGTCCGACAGGGTCTGGCTACGAGCAGTACTTC. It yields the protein CASSPTGSGYEQYF.

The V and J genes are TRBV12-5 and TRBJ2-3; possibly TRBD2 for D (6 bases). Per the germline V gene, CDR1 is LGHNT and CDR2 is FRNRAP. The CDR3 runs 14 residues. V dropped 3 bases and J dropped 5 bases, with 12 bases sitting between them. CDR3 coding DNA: TGTGCTAGTGGTTTATCCGGGACTCAAGATACGCAGTATTTT. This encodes CASGLSGTQDTQYF.

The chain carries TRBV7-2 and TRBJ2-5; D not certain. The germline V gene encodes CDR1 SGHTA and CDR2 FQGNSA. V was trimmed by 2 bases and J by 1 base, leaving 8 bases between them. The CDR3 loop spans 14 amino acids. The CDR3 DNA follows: TGTGCCAGCAGCTTAAGTACGATCCAAGAGACCCAGTACTTC. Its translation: CASSLSTIQETQYF.

The CDR3 DNA sequence: TGTGCCAGCAGTTATGGGGGCCCGAACACTGAAGCTTTCTTT. This encodes CASSYGGPNTEAFF. V is TRBV6-5 and J is TRBJ1-1, with D possibly TRBD1 on 6 matching bases. The V end lost 3 bases, the J end lost 1 base, and 9 bases lay between the germline ends. The germline V gene has CDR1 MNHEY and CDR2 SVGAGI. The CDR3 has 14 amino acids.

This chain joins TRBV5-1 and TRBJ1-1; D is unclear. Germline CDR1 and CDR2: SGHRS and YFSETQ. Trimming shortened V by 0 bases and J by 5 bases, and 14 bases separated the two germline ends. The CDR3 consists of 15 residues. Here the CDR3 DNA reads TGCGCCAGCAGCTTGGGATCTCGGATGGCGACTGAAGCTTTCTTT. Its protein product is CASSLGSRMATEAFF.

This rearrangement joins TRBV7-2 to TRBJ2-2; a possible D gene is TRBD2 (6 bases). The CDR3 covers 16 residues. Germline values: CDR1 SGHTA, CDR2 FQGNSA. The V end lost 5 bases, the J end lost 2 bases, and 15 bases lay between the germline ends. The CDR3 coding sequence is TGTGCCAGCAGCCCATACCGGGACTCTAACACCGGGGAGCTGTTTTTT. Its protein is CASSPYRDSNTGELFF.

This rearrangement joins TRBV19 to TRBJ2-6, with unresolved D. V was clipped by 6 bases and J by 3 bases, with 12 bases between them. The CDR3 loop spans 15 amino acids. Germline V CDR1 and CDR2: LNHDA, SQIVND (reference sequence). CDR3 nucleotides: TGTGCCAGTAGCATCACCTCCTTTGGGGCCAACGTCCTGACTTTC. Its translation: CASSITSFGANVLTF.

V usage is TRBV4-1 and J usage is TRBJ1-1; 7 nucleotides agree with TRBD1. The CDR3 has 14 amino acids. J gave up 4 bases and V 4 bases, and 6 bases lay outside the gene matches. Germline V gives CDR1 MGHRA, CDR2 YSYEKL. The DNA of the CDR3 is TGCGCCAGCAGCCCCAGGGGGGGGGTCACTGAAGCTTTCTTT. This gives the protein CASSPRGGVTEAFF.

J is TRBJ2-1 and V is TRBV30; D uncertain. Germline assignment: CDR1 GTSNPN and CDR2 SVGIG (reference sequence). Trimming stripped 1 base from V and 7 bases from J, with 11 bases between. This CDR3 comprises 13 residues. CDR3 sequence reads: CAWSGGPLNEQFF. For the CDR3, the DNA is TGTGCCTGGAGTGGCGGACCCCTGAATGAGCAGTTCTTC.

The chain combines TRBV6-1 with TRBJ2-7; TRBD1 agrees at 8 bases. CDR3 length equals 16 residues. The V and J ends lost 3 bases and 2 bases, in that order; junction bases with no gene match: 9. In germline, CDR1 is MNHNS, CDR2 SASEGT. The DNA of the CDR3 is TGTGCCAGCAGTGAGGCCCCGCCACAGGGGGCCTACGAGCAGTACTTC. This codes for CASSEAPPQGAYEQYF.

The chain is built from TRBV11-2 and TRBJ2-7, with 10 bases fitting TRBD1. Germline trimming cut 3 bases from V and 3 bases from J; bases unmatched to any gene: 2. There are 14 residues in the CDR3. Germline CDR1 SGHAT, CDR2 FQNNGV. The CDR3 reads CASSFRDRGYEQYF. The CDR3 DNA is TGTGCCAGCAGCTTCCGGGACAGGGGCTACGAGCAGTACTTC.

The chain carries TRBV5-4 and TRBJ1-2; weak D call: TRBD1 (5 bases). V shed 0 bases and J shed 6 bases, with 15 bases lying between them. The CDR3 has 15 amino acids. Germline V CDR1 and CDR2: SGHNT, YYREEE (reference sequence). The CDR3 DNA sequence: TGTGCCAGCAGCTTGGCCGGGGCGGGCGGTCATGGCTACACCTTC. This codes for CASSLAGAGGHGYTF.

The CDR3 DNA is TGTGCCAGCAGACACCCAAGAGGGGCTGCCGGTGACTATGGCTACACCTTC. Amino acids: CASRHPRGAAGDYGYTF. The chain recombines TRBV7-9 with TRBJ1-2, with D perhaps TRBD1 (5 bases). Trimming removed 6 bases at V and 3 bases at J, with 23 bases between. The CDR3 sequence is 17 residues long. Germline CDR1 is SEHNR and CDR2 is FQNEAQ (reference sequence).

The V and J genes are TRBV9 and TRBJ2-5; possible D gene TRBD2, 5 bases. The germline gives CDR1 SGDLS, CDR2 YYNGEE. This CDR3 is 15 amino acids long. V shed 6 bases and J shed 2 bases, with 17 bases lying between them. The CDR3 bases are TGTGCCAGCAACTTTTATGGAGGCGGTCAAGAGACCCAGTACTTC. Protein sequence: CASNFYGGGQETQYF. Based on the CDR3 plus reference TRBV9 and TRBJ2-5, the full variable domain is DSGVTQTPKHLITATGQRVTLRCSPRSGDLSVYWYQQSLDQGLQFLIQYYNGEERAKGNILERFSAQQFPDLHSELNLSSLELGDSALYFCASNFYGGGQETQYFGPGTRLLVL.

CDR3 sequence reads: CASSSRGSSYNEQFF. The CDR3 DNA is TGCGCCAGCAGCTCCAGGGGCAGCTCCTACAATGAGCAGTTCTTC. This chain joins TRBV4-1 and TRBJ2-1; tentatively, D is TRBD1 (6 bases). The CDR3 contains 15 residues. The germline gives CDR1 MGHRA, CDR2 YSYEKL. V was trimmed by 5 bases and J by 0 bases, leaving 11 bases between them.

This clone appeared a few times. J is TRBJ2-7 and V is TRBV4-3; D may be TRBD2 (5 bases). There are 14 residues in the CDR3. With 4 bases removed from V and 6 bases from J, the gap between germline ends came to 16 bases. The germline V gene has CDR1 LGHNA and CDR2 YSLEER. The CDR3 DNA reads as TGCGCCAGCAGCCCTAGTATGGGAGCGTTCGAGCAGTACTTC. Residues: CASSPSMGAFEQYF.